This T cell receptor (beta chain) was observed in a study of human T cells and chemical hapten exposure. About the research overall: The variation in per-sample TCR yields arose mainly from small differences in pooled library volumes. Study-wide results and limits: No change in TCRs above 1 in 1000 frequency was produced by DPC sensitization.

This clonotype occurred a few times. Its target is not known. Unfractionated whole blood yielded total RNA. Individual cDNA molecules each carried unique molecular identifiers attached by the library. In the source study's methods: Sampled TCR counts reached a median of approximately 100,000 per sample, with values ranging from about 20,000 to 700,000. TCRdb independently ran MiXCR on the 5' RACE reads; one entry per CDR3 protein. TCRdb's processing, not the authors', yielded these V and J calls. The repertoire holds about 140,000 distinct CDR3 sequences, with about 4.3% as singletons. The CDR3 loop spans 19 amino acids. Germline-derived CDR1 and CDR2 are ENHRY and SYGVKD. With 5 bases clipped from V and 1 base from J, the junction kept 14 bases outside the gene matches.

The sequence was collected from a female donor in good health. The chain joins TRBV10-3 to TRBJ2-3; 11 nucleotides line up with TRBD2. This CDR3 is CAISPRPLLAGGRTDTQYF. The CDR3 region has the DNA TGTGCCATCAGTCCACGCCCCCTTCTAGCGGGGGGCCGCACAGATACGCAGTATTTT.